A selection of T cell receptor beta chains follows, all from one sample in a study of blood T cell repertoires in COVID-19. Here immunoSEQ multiplex PCR was the method, and the copy in TCRdb shows in-frame clones only, minus some. This sample has under 250,000 clones; approximately 78% occur once, and the top ten carry approximately 12%. Material: peripheral blood. The receptors originated from a woman aged 35 to 49 with acute or convalescent COVID-19. Both conserved end residues are part of each CDR3. The D gene is left open where the match is weak. A row's size may be missing; if present it is once, few, many or a size class.

size: .
V: TRBV5-1
length: 15
J: TRBJ1-2
D: TRBD1
DNA: TGCGCCAGCAGCTTGGTAGGCCAGGGGGCGCCTGGCTACACCTTC
CDR3: CASSLVGQGAPGYTF

size: .
V: TRBV11-3
length: 15
J: TRBJ2-1
D: TRBD2
DNA: TGTGCCAGCAGCTTAGATAGCGGGGGATACAATGAGCAGTTCTTC
CDR3: CASSLDSGGYNEQFF

size: .
V: TRBV18
length: 15
J: TRBJ1-2
D: TRBD1
DNA: TGTGCCAGCTCACCCGGGACAGGGTTTGACTATGGCTACACCTTC
CDR3: CASSPGTGFDYGYTF

size: once
V: TRBV14
length: 16
J: TRBJ2-1
D: TRBD2
DNA: TGTGCCAGCAGCAAACTAGCGGGGGGCACGTACAATGAGCAGTTCTTC
CDR3: CASSKLAGGTYNEQFF

size: .
V: TRBV18
length: 17
J: TRBJ1-3
D: .
DNA: TGTGCCAGCTCACCCGAAGCGAAGGGGCGCGCCGGAAACACCATATATTTT
CDR3: CASSPEAKGRAGNTIYF

size: few
V: TRBV18
length: 15
J: TRBJ2-1
D: TRBD2
DNA: TGTGCCAGCTCCCTTGGGACTAGCGGGAGCGATGAGCAGTTCTTC
CDR3: CASSLGTSGSDEQFF

size: .
V: TRBV18
length: 15
J: TRBJ1-5
D: .
DNA: TGTGCCAGCTCACGGGTACAGGGCCCGGATCAGCCCCAGCATTTT
CDR3: CASSRVQGPDQPQHF

size: .
V: TRBV11-2
length: 12
J: TRBJ1-3
D: .
DNA: TGTGCCAGCAGCCCCGCGATATACACCATATATTTT
CDR3: CASSPAIYTIYF

size: .
V: TRBV24-1
length: 11
J: TRBJ2-5
D: .
DNA: TGTGCCACCAAGCAGGGAGAGACCCAGTACTTC
CDR3: CATKQGETQYF

size: .
V: TRBV3-1/TRBV3-2
length: 15
J: TRBJ1-4
D: TRBD1
DNA: TGTGCCAGCAGCCACCGGACAGGGGCCGATGAAAAACTGTTTTTT
CDR3: CASSHRTGADEKLFF

size: .
V: TRBV2
length: 15
J: TRBJ2-3
D: TRBD2
DNA: TGTGCCAGTGCCGGGACTAGCGGGGGGACGGGAGCGCAGTATTTT
CDR3: CASAGTSGGTGAQYF

size: once
V: TRBV5-1
length: 14
J: TRBJ2-1
D: .
DNA: TGCGCCAGCAGCACCGACAGTTCCTACAATGAGCAGTTCTTC
CDR3: CASSTDSSYNEQFF

size: once
V: TRBV15
length: 15
J: TRBJ2-7
D: TRBD1
DNA: TGTGCCACCAGCAGAGGACAGGGCGCCTCCTACGAGCAGTACTTC
CDR3: CATSRGQGASYEQYF

size: .
V: TRBV11-2
length: 14
J: TRBJ1-5
D: .
DNA: TGTGCCAGCAGCTTAGAGAGTTTGGATCAGCCCCAGCATTTT
CDR3: CASSLESLDQPQHF

size: .
V: TRBV6-1
length: 17
J: TRBJ2-7
D: TRBD1
DNA: TGTGCCAGCAGTGTCCAGCCCTCCAGACAGGGTCCCTACGAGCAGTACTTC
CDR3: CASSVQPSRQGPYEQYF

size: .
V: TRBV27
length: 14
J: TRBJ2-7
D: .
DNA: TGTGCCAGCAAGCGGCTGGGCCTTACCTACGAGCAGTACTTC
CDR3: CASKRLGLTYEQYF

size: .
V: TRBV12-3/TRBV12-4
length: 13
J: TRBJ1-5
D: .
DNA: TGTGCCAGCAGTTTAGGGCCCCCTCAGCCCCAGCATTTT
CDR3: CASSLGPPQPQHF